This T cell receptor beta chain was retrieved from a study of T cell clonality in common variable immunodeficiency (dated by TCRdb to about 2015). V lost 4 bases and J lost 6 bases; the stretch between them is 12 bases long. The CDR3 measures 14 amino acids from cysteine to phenylalanine. Part of the CDR3 DNA is given, 33 bases translated from base 1. The germline V gene gives CDR1 as MNHNS and CDR2 as SASEGT. Standard criteria, namely reduction of serum IgG, IgA and/or IgM below the normal range together with specific antibody deficiency, were applied for the diagnosis of CVID. There were approximately 46 subjects in the CVID group (around 29 male and 15 female), ranging in age from roughly 9 to 64 years, with a mean age of around 40. Most of the CVID patients and most of the healthy controls were of Caucasian heritage. All CVID subjects had received replacement immunoglobulin therapy for at least one year at the time of study participation. No CVID subject was ill or taking immunomodulatory or immunosuppressive medication when blood was collected. Heparinized peripheral whole blood samples of roughly 5 to 8.5 ml were collected from each donor. Genomic DNA from adults with common variable immune deficiency (CVID) and from healthy adult controls was used to sequence TCRbeta CDR3 repertoires. Diluted blood was density-centrifuged over Hypaque 1077 or Ficoll-Paque to isolate peripheral blood mononuclear cells. Genomic DNA was extracted from unsorted mononuclear cells by Qiagen column purification or by a centrifugation-based method.

With respect to this clone: The specificity of this receptor is unknown. The read stops 3 residues short of the end of the CDR3; the missing end is completed from the germline J gene.

Equivalent amounts of genomic DNA from CVID and control samples were used as sequencing input. For every sample, a 60 bp segment covering the rearranged TCRbeta CDR3 region was amplified and then sequenced. The immunoSEQ assay, a bias-corrected multiplex PCR combined with high-throughput sequencing, was used for TCRbeta amplification. The authors processed their data as follows. Every unique nucleotide sequence was considered a clone and was annotated with V, D and J genes, copy number and frequency. Sequences were labeled productive if in frame, and non-productive if out of frame or containing stop codons. Clonality was calculated from Shannon's entropy as previously described. Mean CDR3 Kyte-Doolittle hydropathy was derived from the predicted amino acid sequences of productive clones. Using the R hclust function, scaled V gene usage was clustered hierarchically with Manhattan distance and complete linkage. Sharing of clones by CDR3 amino acid sequence was evaluated through resampling of 12 repertoires per group over 100 rounds. The repertoires were searched for more than 65 published EBV-specific and approximately 250 published CMV-specific TCRbeta sequences. A couple of CVID samples yielding fewer than 10,000 sequences were excluded from analysis, leaving over 35 CVID repertoires. In its TCRdb copy, this immuneACCESS table keeps in-frame sequences only and misses some clones. Where compared with another copy, unresolved V genes explain less than half of these, and the others have no known cause. V, J and clone size are those of that table, while D and trimming were read from the DNA. The data for this sample show thousands of clones, each detected more than once. About 5% of the sample is in the top ten clones.

Overall results and qualifications from the work: Compared with healthy controls, CVID subjects showed increased TCRbeta clonality (t-test p = 0.018), a feature most characteristic of about a third of subjects. Even though DNA input was the same, control samples had an average of about 89,000 unique sequences each, compared with roughly 30,000 in CVID samples. Correlations of repertoire features with clinical complications were constrained by heterogeneity among patients within the CVID cohort. The authors noted that sequencing repertoires of T cell subpopulations would be needed to clarify what caused the increased clonality in CVID. CVID TCRbeta sequences were reported to have fewer deletions and N-nucleotide insertions and to lack highly modified clones with 13 or more V deletions. Healthy controls shared more TCRbeta clones with each other than CVID subjects shared among themselves (p < 0.0001).

This TCR was recovered from a human donor with common variable immunodeficiency. The rearranged chain carries TRBV6-1 and TRBJ2-2; the D call could be TRBD1 or TRBD2, with each sharing 6 bases. The sample taken for sequencing was peripheral blood mononuclear cells. The part of the CDR3 DNA that was read is TGTGCCAGCAGTGTCGACAGGAGGGCCGGGGAG. It translates to CASSVDRRAGE. The whole CDR3 sequence reads CASSVDRRAGELFF.